Described below is a single T cell receptor (beta chain) sequence and its context. Its antigen is currently unknown. Deletions cut 2 bases from V and 6 bases from J, with 8 bases between. The CDR3 runs 12 residues. Germline lookup yields CDR1 MNHEY and CDR2 SVGEGT. TCRdb re-called the 5' RACE reads with MiXCR, one entry per CDR3 protein. The data contain 300,000 to 400,000 distinct CDR3 sequences, more than 15% of them seen just once; the ten biggest clones take up more than 20%. This entry is derived from a study of T-cell memory formation after mild COVID-19. Regarding the study as a whole: Clones which contracted sat mainly in CM and EM if CD4+, and in EMRA if CD8+.

Sequencing was done on a sample of PBMCs or a T cell subset sorted from them (not recorded which). This chain uses TRBV6-2 or TRBV6-3 with TRBJ2-7; D is perhaps TRBD1 (5 bases). This receptor was taken from a man in his late teens or twenties who had mild COVID-19 (a few samples of this study predate the infection). Cell type and time point are not known. The CDR3 coding sequence is TGTGCCAGCAGTTACGGGGCCCTCGAGCAGTACTTC. Protein product: CASSYGALEQYF.